This T cell receptor (beta chain) is drawn from a study of blood T cell repertoires in COVID-19. Overall study context: The United States, Italy and Spain were the sources of the acute and convalescent COVID-19 samples.

Study members were between about 18 and 95 years old and lived in 20 to 25 US regions. Repertoires were generated with immunoSEQ multiplex PCR, while TCRdb's copy carries only in-frame clones and drops some. This sample has 300,000 to 500,000 clones; around nine tenths occur once, and the top ten carry roughly 0.97%. V was shortened by 9 bases and J by 2 bases, with 12 bases between the two germline ends. The CDR3 length is 13 residues. Germline loops: CDR1 SNHLY, CDR2 FYNNEI. This TCR came from a woman in her thirties with acute COVID-19. The sequenced material came from PBMCs or T cells enriched from blood (not recorded which). This chain connects TRBV2 to TRBJ2-3, with a tentative D call TRBD1 (6 bases). The CDR3 region is CASSGTLTDTQYF. The CDR3, as DNA: TGTGCCAGTTCCGGGACACTCACAGATACGCAGTATTTT.